A selection of T cell receptor beta chains follows, all from one sample in a study of blood T cell repertoires in COVID-19. Assay used: immunoSEQ multiplex PCR; TCRdb lists only in-frame clones, some missing. The sample includes around 140,000 clones, 84% of them seen just once. Sequenced material: peripheral blood. The receptors come from a man aged 25 to 40 with COVID-19, enrolled during active disease. CDR3s include the opening cysteine and the closing phenylalanine or tryptophan.

J	V	CDR3
TRBJ2-7	TRBV6-5	CASSRGLTDRYEQYF
TRBJ1-2	TRBV19	CASRSSNTGPGYGYTF
TRBJ2-6	TRBV7-3	CASSSGQQTSGANVLTF
TRBJ1-1	TRBV28	CASRKGMNTEAFF
TRBJ1-2	TRBV7-2	CASARASNYGYTF
TRBJ2-7	TRBV3-1/TRBV3-2	CASSQVGAGSVLGQYF
TRBJ1-2	TRBV27	CASSFARAQANYGYTF
TRBJ2-1	TRBV7-2	CASSLDISSYNEQFF
TRBJ2-5	TRBV7-9	CASSLQVQETQYF
TRBJ2-3	TRBV28	CASSPRDRDTQYF
TRBJ1-6	TRBV7-2	CASSSPTGQGGSPLHF
TRBJ2-3	TRBV28	CASSATPPKTDTQYF
TRBJ2-1	TRBV21-1	CASRKAGRNEQFF
TRBJ2-1	TRBV7-9	CASSPNRGTRPYNEQFF
TRBJ2-6	TRBV28	CASLLAGANVLTF
TRBJ2-7	TRBV28	CASSFGGARYEQYF
TRBJ1-4	TRBV10-3	CATGTGVVSEKLFF
TRBJ2-5	TRBV6-2/TRBV6-3	CASSSVRSGIRETQYF
TRBJ1-1	TRBV5-6	CASSDDGDTEAFF
TRBJ1-1	TRBV19	CASSIQGMTEAFF
TRBJ2-1	TRBV5-4	CASSLAGLAGGEQFF
TRBJ2-7	TRBV12-2	CASRSGQGVEQYF
TRBJ1-1	TRBV9	CASSQGGTEAFF
TRBJ2-7	TRBV27	CASSPPSGRAYEQYF
TRBJ2-3	TRBV6-2/TRBV6-3	CASSRQRDTQYF
TRBJ2-7	TRBV27	CAIFLYGLAGDRLHEQYF
TRBJ1-6	TRBV7-9	CAVSNSASGDSPLHF
TRBJ1-4	TRBV4-2	CASSQNTEKLFF
TRBJ2-1	TRBV4-1	CASSQANMGTGYNEQFF
TRBJ1-6	TRBV20-1	CSASNVQGRASPLHF
TRBJ1-1	TRBV11-2	CASSLRVKDKAFF
TRBJ2-7	TRBV18	CASSPGGDEQYF